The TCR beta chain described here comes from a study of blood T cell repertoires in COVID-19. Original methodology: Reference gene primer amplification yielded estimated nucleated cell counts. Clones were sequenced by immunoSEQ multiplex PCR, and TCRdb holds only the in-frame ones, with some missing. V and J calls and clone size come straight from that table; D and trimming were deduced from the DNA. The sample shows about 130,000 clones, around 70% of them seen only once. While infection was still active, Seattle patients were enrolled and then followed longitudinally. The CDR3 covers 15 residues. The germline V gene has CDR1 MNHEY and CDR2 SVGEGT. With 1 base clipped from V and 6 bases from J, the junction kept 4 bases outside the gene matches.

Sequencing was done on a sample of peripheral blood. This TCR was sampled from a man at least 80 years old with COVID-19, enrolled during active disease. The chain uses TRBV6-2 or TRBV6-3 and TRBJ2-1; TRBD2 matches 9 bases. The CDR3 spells CASSYWGLASNEQFF. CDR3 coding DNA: TGTGCCAGCAGTTACTGGGGACTAGCCTCCAATGAGCAGTTCTTC.